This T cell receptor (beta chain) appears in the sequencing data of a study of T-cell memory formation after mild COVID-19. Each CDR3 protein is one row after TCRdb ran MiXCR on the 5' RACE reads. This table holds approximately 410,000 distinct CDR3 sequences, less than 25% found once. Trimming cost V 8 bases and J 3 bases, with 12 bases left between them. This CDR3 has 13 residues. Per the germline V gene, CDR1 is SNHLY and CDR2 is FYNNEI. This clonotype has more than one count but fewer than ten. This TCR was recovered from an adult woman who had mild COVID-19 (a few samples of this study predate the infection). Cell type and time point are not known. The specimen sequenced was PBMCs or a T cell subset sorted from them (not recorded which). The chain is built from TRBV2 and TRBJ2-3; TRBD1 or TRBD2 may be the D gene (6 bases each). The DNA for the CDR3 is TGTGCCAGCGGGCAGGGGAGGACAGATACGCAGTATTTT. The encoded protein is CASGQGRTDTQYF.